These T cell receptor beta chains were read from a single sample in a study of blood T cell repertoires in COVID-19. Measured with immunoSEQ multiplex PCR; TCRdb has only the in-frame clones, and not every one. The top ten hold 0.7% to 0.9% of the sample, which has around 120,000 clones, around 88% seen once. Sample: peripheral blood. These receptors were obtained from a woman between 50 and 59 years old with active or convalescent COVID-19. The CDR3 runs from the conserved cysteine through the conserved F or W. D genes are given only for firm matches. Clone size is stated in some rows and not others, as once, few, many or a class when expanded.

J gene	V gene	D gene	clone size	CDR3 protein	CDR3 DNA
TRBJ2-1	TRBV6-2/TRBV6-3	TRBD2	-	CASSYNLAEYNEQFF	TGTGCCAGCAGTTACAACCTAGCGGAGTACAATGAGCAGTTCTTC
TRBJ2-7	TRBV7-2	-	once	CASSFPGSYEQYF	TGTGCCAGCAGCTTCCCGGGCTCCTACGAGCAGTACTTC
TRBJ1-2	TRBV27	-	once	CASSLSGSQGYTF	TGTGCCAGCAGTTTATCAGGGAGTCAAGGCTACACCTTC
TRBJ1-4	TRBV28	-	-	CASSPQGEKLFF	TGTGCCAGCAGTCCCCAGGGCGAAAAACTGTTTTTT
TRBJ2-5	TRBV9	-	few	CASSFPGLETQYF	TGTGCCAGCAGCTTCCCGGGACTAGAGACCCAGTACTTC
TRBJ1-1	TRBV18	-	-	CASSSRAGSGMNTEAFF	TGTGCCAGCTCCTCACGGGCAGGGTCTGGAATGAACACTGAAGCTTTCTTT
TRBJ2-3	TRBV6-2/TRBV6-3	-	-	CASSYTGSSTDTQYF	TGTGCCAGCAGTTATACAGGGTCTAGCACAGATACGCAGTATTTT
TRBJ1-1	TRBV9	TRBD1	-	CASSALTGVTEAFF	TGTGCCAGCAGCGCATTGACAGGGGTCACTGAAGCTTTCTTT
TRBJ2-3	TRBV28	TRBD2	-	CASGLALDTQYF	TGTGCCAGTGGACTAGCGTTAGATACGCAGTATTTT
TRBJ2-1	TRBV6-5	-	-	CASSYSTAYNEQFF	TGTGCCAGCAGTTACTCAACAGCCTACAATGAGCAGTTCTTC
TRBJ1-1	TRBV6-5	TRBD1	-	CASKGQGFTEAFF	TGTGCCAGCAAGGGACAGGGTTTCACTGAAGCTTTCTTT
TRBJ2-7	TRBV7-3	-	-	CASSPGGRYEQYF	TGTGCCAGCAGCCCTGGGGGCCGCTACGAGCAGTACTTC
TRBJ1-2	TRBV28	-	-	CASRRFGASNYGYTF	TGTGCCAGCAGGCGGTTCGGCGCTTCTAACTATGGCTACACCTTC
TRBJ2-7	TRBV18	TRBD1	few	CASSHRTGETTYEQYF	TGTGCCAGCTCACATAGGACAGGGGAAACCACCTACGAGCAGTACTTC
TRBJ1-3	TRBV7-3	-	-	CASSPSGGAGNTIYF	TGTGCCAGCAGCCCCAGTGGAGGTGCTGGAAACACCATATATTTT